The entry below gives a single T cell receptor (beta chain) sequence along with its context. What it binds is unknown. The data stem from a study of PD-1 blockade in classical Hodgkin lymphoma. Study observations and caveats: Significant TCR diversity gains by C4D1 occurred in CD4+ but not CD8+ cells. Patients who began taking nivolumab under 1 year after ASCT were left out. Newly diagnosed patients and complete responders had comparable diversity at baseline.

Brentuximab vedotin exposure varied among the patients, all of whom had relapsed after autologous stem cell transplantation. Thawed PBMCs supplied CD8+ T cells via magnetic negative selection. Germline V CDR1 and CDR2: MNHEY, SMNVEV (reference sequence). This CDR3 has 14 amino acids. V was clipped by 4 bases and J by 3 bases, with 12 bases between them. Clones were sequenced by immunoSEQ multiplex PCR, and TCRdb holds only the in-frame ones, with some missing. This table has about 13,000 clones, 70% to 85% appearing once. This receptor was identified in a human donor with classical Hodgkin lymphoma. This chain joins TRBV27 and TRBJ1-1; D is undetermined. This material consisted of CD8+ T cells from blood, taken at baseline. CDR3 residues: CASSSGGPDTEAFF. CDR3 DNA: TGTGCCAGCAGTTCGGGAGGCCCAGACACTGAAGCTTTCTTT.